This record concerns one T cell receptor (beta chain) sequence. Its binding antigen is unknown. The input lacks base qualities; no much larger clone sits a single base away. The immunoSEQ Assay, a bias-controlled multiplex PCR, was used to amplify TCRbeta CDR3 regions from genomic DNA. Per the authors' processing: Within the assay, amplification of reference gene primers was used to estimate how many nucleated cells each sample contained. To quantify the absolute abundance of each unique TCRbeta CDR3 rearrangement, sequence reads were collapsed and filtered. For each sample, productive Simpson clonality was calculated as the square root of Simpson's diversity index across productive rearrangements. Here the immuneACCESS table is served through TCRdb, limited to in-frame sequences with V and J called. Missing clones are a known gap in these copies; in checked studies unresolved V genes cover under half, and the rest lacks a known reason. The V and J calls and clone size are taken from that table; D and trimming were inferred from the DNA. This sample gives about 140,000 clones in total; around nine tenths of them show up just once. Over 4.5% of the sample rests with the top ten.

Including the terminal cysteine and phenylalanine, the CDR3 comprises 14 residues. CDR3 DNA only is kept here, 42 bases in frame from base 1. V trim: 6 bases; J trim: 3 bases; unmatched bases: 6. As encoded in the germline V gene (reference sequence), CDR1 is WNHNN while CDR2 is SYGVQD. The collaborating institutions used their own protocols to collect whole blood in K2EDTA tubes. For TCRbeta analysis, collaborators shipped samples in one of three forms: frozen whole blood, isolated PBMCs, or DNA extracted from either of those sample types. These data originate in a study of blood T cell repertoires in COVID-19 (dated by TCRdb to the early 2020s). Study-level background: Collaborator samples came from the United States, Italy and Spain and covered acute and convalescent phases of COVID-19. The material from the prospective study consisted of cDNA or gDNA derived from T cells, B-cell-depleted T cells, or PBMCs. Deeply sampled blood TCRbeta repertoires from subjects exposed to, actively infected with, or recovered from COVID-19 were included in the dataset. The repertoires were made available in a free public database intended to serve as a resource for research on the immune response to SARS-CoV-2. The samples were drawn from the first 160 participants of the ongoing ImmuneRACE study and from 1,254 subjects provided by 6 global collaborators. Nearly every sample came with metadata listing a de-identified subject ID, COVID-19 status, age in years and sex. Where available, HLA class I and class II types were obtained from metadata supplied by the sample provider rather than from assay-based typing.

Points the paper makes about the study in general: The amount of clinical and demographic metadata varied by source and participant and was provided uncurated.

The sequenced material came from peripheral blood. The chain is assembled from TRBV10-1 and TRBJ1-1; TRBD1 aligns with 8 central bases. The receptor's source is a human donor in a cohort sampled during active COVID-19. The nucleotides read TGCGCCAGCAGCCGAGGACAGGGTTACACTGAAGCTTTCTTT. It translates to CASSRGQGYTEAFF.